The 13 T cell receptor beta chains below all came from one sample that was sequenced in a study of OX40 agonist ivuxolimab in advanced cancers. TCRdb's table, derived via immunoSEQ multiplex PCR, lists solely in-frame clones and lacks some. The data hold some 28,000 clones, with around three quarters observed a single time. Specimen: CD4+ or CD8+ T cells sorted from blood, collected in a trial of the OX40 agonist ivuxolimab. These receptors all come from an adult with an advanced solid tumor such as melanoma, head and neck, liver or kidney cancer.

This clone has just one count. The J gene is TRBJ1-2, the V gene TRBV6-6, with unresolved D. V was cut by 2 bases and J by 4 bases, with 11 bases left in between. This CDR3 is 14 amino acids long. The germline V gene encodes CDR1 MNHNY and CDR2 SVGAGI (reference sequence). CDR3 amino acids: CASSYSGVGYGYTF. CDR3 DNA sequence: TGTGCCAGCAGTTACAGTGGGGTTGGCTATGGCTACACCTTC.

CDR3 bases: TGTGCCAGCAGCGCGGGGTTCCTCCAGTACTTC. It codes for CASSAGFLQYF. V usage is TRBV11-2 and J usage is TRBJ2-7, with D possibly being TRBD2 (6 bases). The CDR3 spans 11 residues. V was cut by 5 bases and J by 10 bases, with 12 bases left in between. CDR1 and CDR2 from the germline V gene are SGHAT and FQNNGV.

The chain is built from TRBV6-5 and TRBJ2-7; TRBD2 aligns across 9 bases. Trimming removed 5 bases from V and 2 bases from J; junction bases left unmatched: 7. Germline V gives CDR1 MNHEY, CDR2 SVGAGI. The CDR3 has 15 residues. The DNA of the CDR3 is TGTGCCAGCAGTCCGAAGCGGGGGGTGACCTACGAGCAGTACTTC. This encodes CASSPKRGVTYEQYF.

The rearrangement joins TRBV6-5 to TRBJ1-2; TRBD1 aligns across 7 bases. This CDR3 comprises 12 residues. V trimming: 7 bases; J trimming: 2 bases; junction bases outside the gene matches: 1. Germline V gene sequence: CDR1 MNHEY, CDR2 SVGAGI. This CDR3 is CASTTGNYGYTF. The CDR3 bases are TGTGCCAGCACGACAGGGAACTATGGCTACACCTTC.

The rearrangement uses TRBV11-2 and TRBJ1-2; D gene ambiguous. This CDR3 has 14 amino acids. Germline V gene sequence: CDR1 SGHAT, CDR2 FQNNGV. Trimming left V 1 base short and J 6 bases short, with 12 bases between. The CDR3 reads CASSLVSRLNGYTF. DNA for the CDR3: TGTGCCAGCAGCTTAGTGTCCAGATTGAATGGCTACACCTTC.

The chain employs TRBV15 and TRBJ2-7; D is perhaps TRBD1 (6 bases). Germline CDR1 LNHNV, CDR2 YYDKDF (reference sequence). With 1 base removed from V and 0 bases from J, the gap between germline ends came to 10 bases. CDR3 length: 15 residues. The CDR3 nucleotides read TGTGCCACCAGCAGAGCCATGGACAGCTCCTACGAGCAGTACTTC. Translating gives CATSRAMDSSYEQYF.

The chain couples TRBV5-1 to TRBJ2-7; D might be TRBD2 (5 bases). Germline V gives CDR1 SGHRS, CDR2 YFSETQ. With 2 bases removed from V and 3 bases from J, the gap between germline ends came to 15 bases. CDR3 length: 15 amino acids. The CDR3 loop reads CASSFGLRTIYEQYF. In DNA form, the CDR3 reads TGCGCCAGCAGCTTTGGACTCCGCACAATCTACGAGCAGTACTTC.

In DNA form, the CDR3 reads TGTGCCAGCAGCTTTCAGGGGAACACTGAAGCTTTCTTT. Translating it yields CASSFQGNTEAFF. J is TRBJ1-1 and V is TRBV7-2, with D possibly TRBD1 on 5 matching bases. The germline CDR1 and CDR2 sequences are SGHTA and FQGNSA. The CDR3 totals 13 residues. V was shortened by 3 bases and J by 1 base, with 6 bases between the two germline ends.

The V call is TRBV14, the J call TRBJ1-2, with TRBD1 identical over 9 bases. The CDR3 length is 15 residues. V shed 4 bases and J 1 base; nucleotides not matched to a gene: 4. CDR1 SGHDN and CDR2 FVKESK come from the germline V gene. The CDR3 loop reads CASSRTGVFNYGYTF. In DNA form, the CDR3 reads TGTGCCAGCAGCCGGACAGGGGTCTTTAACTATGGCTACACCTTC.

The chain uses TRBV5-1 and TRBJ1-2; TRBD1 agrees at 7 bases. This CDR3 has 14 residues. V was pared by 6 bases and J by 2 bases, with 7 bases of the junction left unmatched. Germline CDR1 reads SGHRS; CDR2 reads YFSETQ. The CDR3 DNA sequence: TGCGCCAGCACCCGGGACAGAGAAAACTATGGCTACACCTTC. Amino acids: CASTRDRENYGYTF.

J is TRBJ1-2 and V is TRBV15; unclear D gene. Between the trimmed V and J ends, which lost 5 bases and 5 bases, there was a span of 6 bases. The CDR3 is 11 residues long. CDR1 LNHNV and CDR2 YYDKDF come from the germline V gene (reference sequence). CDR3 protein: CATSEGYGYTF. The CDR3 bases are TGTGCCACCAGCGAAGGGTATGGCTACACCTTC.

By share, this clone counts as large. This chain links TRBV5-6 with TRBJ2-1; D is unclear. The germline V and J ends were trimmed by 4 bases and 4 bases, with 15 bases remaining between them. The length of the CDR3 is 15 residues. The germline CDR1 and CDR2 sequences are SGHDT and YYEEEE. The CDR3 reads CASSPWVVTYNEQFF. CDR3 sequence (DNA): TGTGCCAGCAGCCCCTGGGTAGTTACTTACAATGAGCAGTTCTTC. Complete variable domain (other parts from reference TRBV5-6 and TRBJ2-1): DAGVTQSPTHLIKTRGQQVTLRCSPKSGHDTVSWYQQALGQGPQFIFQYYEEEERQRGNFPDRFSGHQFPNYSSELNVNALLLGDSALYLCASSPWVVTYNEQFFGPGTRLTVL.

This clone was seen a few times. The chain joins TRBV4-1 to TRBJ1-3; 10 positions agree with TRBD1. CDR3 length: 14 amino acids. Germline V gene sequence: CDR1 MGHRA, CDR2 YSYEKL. The V segment lost 2 bases and the J segment 7 bases; nucleotides outside the gene matches: 2. The CDR3 sequence is CASSQQDRGNTIYF. The CDR3 nucleotides are TGCGCCAGCAGCCAACAGGACAGGGGGAACACCATATATTTT.